This T cell receptor (beta chain) comes out of a study of CD8+ T cells in alopecia areata. Treatment defined: oral pan-JAK inhibitor, 5-10 mg twice daily. This clone has a single count. cDNA prepared by RNA extraction and subsequent reverse transcription served as the template for sequencing. The table came from immunoSEQ multiplex PCR; TCRdb's copy has only in-frame clones and leaves some out. The repertoire holds 270,000 or so clones, with roughly 64% as singletons. The clonotype originates from a human donor with alopecia areata. The material sequenced was CD4+ T cells sorted from blood, taken at week 24, from a patient treated with tofacitinib.

The CDR3 nucleotides are TGTGCCAGCAGCTTAGGAGACAGGGCGGACTACACCTTC. This encodes CASSLGDRADYTF. The genes are TRBV11-1 and TRBJ1-2, with 7 nucleotides matching TRBD1. V was clipped by 1 base and J by 10 bases; unmatched bases: 6. The length of the CDR3 is 13 residues. Germline V gene data show CDR1 as SGHAT and CDR2 as FQDESV (reference sequence). The full variable domain, in which reference TRBV11-1 and TRBJ1-2 provide the parts outside the CDR3, is EAEVAQSPRYKITEKSQAVAFWCDPISGHATLYWYRQILGQGPELLVQFQDESVVDDSQLPKDRFSAERLKGVDSTLKIQPAELGDSAMYLCASSLGDRADYTFGSGTRLTVV.